This note documents a single T cell receptor beta chain sequence. Germline loops: CDR1 SGHTA, CDR2 FQGNSA. The V end lost 3 bases, the J end lost 2 bases, and 13 bases lay between the germline ends. This CDR3 comprises 15 residues. The data stem from a study of radiotherapy plus CTLA-4 blockade in lung cancer. Data came from immunoSEQ multiplex PCR; TCRdb stores just in-frame clones and leaves some out. The sample contains tens of thousands of clones, 75% to 80% of which appear only once. This material consisted of peripheral blood, taken from a patient treated with radiotherapy plus ipilimumab. This receptor was obtained from a human donor with non-small cell lung cancer whose response to radiotherapy plus ipilimumab could not be evaluated. V and J are TRBV7-2 and TRBJ2-5; no clear D gene. CDR3 protein: CASSFFTARQETQYF. The CDR3, as DNA: TGTGCCAGCAGCTTCTTCACCGCGAGACAAGAGACCCAGTACTTC.